The next 8 T cell receptor beta chains were all read from a single sample in a study of Ad26.COV2.S vaccination and SARS-CoV-2 variants. Treatment denoted: around 19 received Ad26.COV2.S at low or high dose, single or two shots; several received placebo; per-sample allocation not given. Specimen acquisition occurred on day 63 following the initial vaccine or placebo injection. Measured with immunoSEQ multiplex PCR; TCRdb has only the in-frame clones, and not every one. The sample lists under 600,000 clones; roughly nine tenths were seen once. The specimen was peripheral blood, collected in a trial of Ad26.COV2.S vaccine versus placebo. These TCRs come from a person between 18 and 59 years old who received the Ad26.COV2.S COVID-19 vaccine or a placebo.

The V and J genes are TRBV5-5 and TRBJ1-1; no firm D call. V shed 1 base and J shed 6 bases, with 25 bases lying between them. Looked up from germline, CDR1 is SGHKS and CDR2 is YYEKEE (reference sequence). CDR3 length: 18 amino acids. In nucleotides, the CDR3 is TGTGCCAGCAGCTTGTTGATCCGGAGGCGAAATACGGGCGCTGAAGCTTTCTTT. Protein sequence: CASSLLIRRRNTGAEAFF. Complete variable domain (other parts from reference TRBV5-5 and TRBJ1-1): DAGVTQSPTHLIKTRGQQVTLRCSPISGHKSVSWYQQVLGQGPQFIFQYYEKEERGRGNFPDRFSARQFPNYSSELNVNALLLGDSALYLCASSLLIRRRNTGAEAFFGQGTRLTVV.

The genes are TRBV10-3 and TRBJ1-1; 7 bases match TRBD1. Trimming removed 6 bases from V and 5 bases from J; junction bases left unmatched: 6. Germline CDR1 reads ENHRY; CDR2 reads SYGVKD. The CDR3 has 13 residues. As DNA, the CDR3 is TGTGCCATCAGCCCACAGGGGTTGACTGAAGCTTTCTTT. It translates to CAISPQGLTEAFF.

The chain is built from TRBV7-3 and TRBJ2-1, with 12 bases aligning to TRBD2. The V gene end was trimmed by 2 bases and the J gene end by 10 bases; junction bases not matched to a gene: 6. This CDR3 region has 15 residues. Per the germline V gene, CDR1 is SGHTA and CDR2 is FQGTGA. The CDR3 DNA reads as TGTGCCAGCAGCTTAGCACTAGCGGGAGGTGGAGAGCAGTTCTTC. It codes for CASSLALAGGGEQFF.

The chain combines TRBV7-9 with TRBJ1-4; D gene uncertain. Trimming pared 5 bases from V and 0 bases from J, leaving 13 bases between. The CDR3 runs 16 residues. CDR1 is SEHNR, CDR2 FQNEAQ, per germline (reference sequence). In DNA, the CDR3 is TGTGCCAGCAGCCACACACCTAATCCAACTAATGAAAAACTGTTTTTT. Its protein is CASSHTPNPTNEKLFF.

The J gene is TRBJ1-6, the V gene TRBV10-3; no firm D call. CDR3 length: 13 amino acids. The germline gives CDR1 ENHRY, CDR2 SYGVKD. V dropped 2 bases and J dropped 8 bases, with 7 bases sitting between them. DNA of the CDR3: TGTGCCATCAGTGAGACCCTAGATTCACCCCTCCACTTT. Its translation is CAISETLDSPLHF.

The rearrangement uses TRBV2 and TRBJ2-3; 7 nucleotides match TRBD1. Looked up from germline, CDR1 is SNHLY and CDR2 is FYNNEI. V was pared by 5 bases and J by 0 bases, with 5 bases of the junction left unmatched. The CDR3 has 15 residues. The CDR3 here is CASSPDRVSTDTQYF. The CDR3 bases are TGTGCCAGCAGTCCTGACAGGGTCAGCACAGATACGCAGTATTTT.

The V and J genes are TRBV20-1 and TRBJ1-1; D remains unclear. With 6 bases removed from V and 4 bases from J, the gap between germline ends came to 6 bases. The CDR3 length is 10 residues. CDR1 and CDR2 (germline): DFQATT, SNEGSKA (reference sequence). The CDR3 sequence is CSAAPTEAFF. The CDR3 nucleotides are TGCAGTGCCGCACCCACTGAAGCTTTCTTT.

The rearrangement uses TRBV28 and TRBJ1-4; maybe TRBD1 (5 bases). Trimming stripped 6 bases from V and 3 bases from J, with 14 bases between. Germline-derived CDR1 and CDR2 are MDHEN and SYDVKM. The CDR3 runs 15 residues. CDR3 nucleotide sequence: TGTGCCAGCAGCCCGCCGACAGCACCTAATGAAAAACTGTTTTTT. This translates into CASSPPTAPNEKLFF.